The next 13 T cell receptor beta chains were all read from a single sample in a study of CD8 T cells in Susac syndrome. cDNA came from around 0.5 to 1 ug RNA primed by random hexamers. TCRdb re-called the immunoSEQ multiplex PCR reads through MiXCR, storing one row per CDR3 protein. The table lists 78,000 or so distinct CDR3 sequences, about 95% of them singletons, with 0.35% to 0.5% in the top ten. The specimen sequenced was CD8+ T cells from PBMCs. The receptors derive from a human donor with multiple sclerosis.

The CDR3 loop is CASSSRGQASGEQFF. DNA of the CDR3: TGTGCCAGCAGCTCCAGGGGGCAGGCCTCGGGTGAGCAGTTCTTC. The V call is TRBV7-9, the J call TRBJ2-1; 8 bases match TRBD1. V shed 4 bases and J 9 bases; nucleotides not matched to a gene: 11. CDR1 SEHNR and CDR2 FQNEAQ come from the germline V gene (reference sequence). This CDR3 comprises 15 residues.

V and J are TRBV6-2 or TRBV6-3 and TRBJ1-1; 7 bases are shared with TRBD1. This CDR3 region has 12 residues. V lost 0 bases, J lost 8 bases, and 0 bases stayed unmatched. The V gene's germline CDR1 is MNHEY and CDR2 SVGEGT. The CDR3 DNA reads TGTGCCAGCAGTTACTCGGACAGGGAAGCTTTCTTT. This sequence encodes CASSYSDREAFF.

The chain employs TRBV9 and TRBJ1-2; a weak D match, TRBD1 (5 bases). With 4 bases removed from V and 7 bases from J, the gap between germline ends came to 14 bases. Per the germline V gene, CDR1 is SGDLS and CDR2 is YYNGEE. This CDR3 region has 13 residues. The CDR3 protein is CASSFNGALGYTF. CDR3 nucleotides: TGTGCCAGCAGCTTTAACGGGGCCCTTGGCTACACCTTC.

The gene calls are TRBV29-1 and TRBJ1-1; 7 nucleotides agree with TRBD1. Germline V gives CDR1 SQVTM, CDR2 ANQGSEA. The CDR3 has 12 residues. With V trimmed by 6 bases and J by 6 bases, 7 bases remained unmatched. This CDR3 reads CSVETGPPEAFF. CDR3 nucleotide sequence: TGCAGCGTAGAGACAGGGCCACCTGAAGCTTTCTTT.

Only a few counts were recorded for this clonotype. The gene calls are TRBV27 and TRBJ1-1; no clear D. This CDR3 comprises 13 residues. In germline, CDR1 is MNHEY, CDR2 SMNVEV (reference sequence). V lost 2 bases, J lost 1 base, and 5 bases lay in between. The chain's CDR3 is CASSLVENTEAFF. In DNA, the CDR3 is TGTGCCAGCAGTTTAGTAGAGAACACTGAAGCTTTCTTT.

The chain links TRBV29-1 to TRBJ2-3, with D perhaps being TRBD1 or TRBD2 (5 bases each). The CDR3 covers 17 residues. V was cut by 1 base and J by 1 base, with 18 bases left in between. The germline V gene encodes CDR1 SQVTM and CDR2 ANQGSEA. CDR3 in amino acids: CSVEGDAGATGTDTQYF. The DNA of the CDR3 is TGCAGCGTTGAAGGGGACGCTGGAGCTACCGGCACAGATACGCAGTATTTT.

The CDR3 protein is CSVVGNEQFF. The CDR3 nucleotides read TGCAGCGTGGTGGGTAATGAGCAGTTCTTC. V gene TRBV29-1 combines with J gene TRBJ2-1; D uncertain. The CDR3 is 10 amino acids. Trimming took 6 bases from V and 7 from J, leaving 7 bases between them. Germline assignment: CDR1 SQVTM and CDR2 ANQGSEA.

The rearrangement links TRBV12-3 or TRBV12-4 to TRBJ1-1; possibly TRBD1 for D (5 bases). Trimming removed 4 bases at V and 13 bases at J, with 25 bases between. The CDR3 spans 15 residues. The CDR3 spells CASSYTDGRGLKLFF. CDR3 sequence (DNA): TGTGCCAGCAGTTACACCGACGGGCGGGGACTGAAGCTTTTCTTT.

The chain has TRBV7-8 and TRBJ2-5, with TRBD2 matching 11 bases. CDR3 length equals 16 residues. The J segment lost 3 bases and the V segment lost 3 bases, leaving 6 bases of the junction unmatched. Looked up from germline, CDR1 is SGHVS and CDR2 is FQNEAQ. The CDR3: CASSFPTSGAEETQYF. Written as DNA, the CDR3 is TGTGCCAGCAGCTTTCCGACTAGCGGGGCGGAAGAGACCCAGTACTTC.

The V and J genes are TRBV29-1 and TRBJ1-5; tentatively, D is TRBD1 (6 bases). V was clipped by 5 bases and J by 4 bases, with 15 bases between them. Germline V gene data show CDR1 as SQVTM and CDR2 as ANQGSEA. CDR3 length: 14 amino acids. CDR3: CSVTTGMRNQPQHF. CDR3 nucleotide sequence: TGCAGCGTTACCACAGGGATGAGGAATCAGCCCCAGCATTTT. Looking up the rest from reference TRBV29-1 and TRBJ1-5 gives the full variable domain: SAVISQKPSRDICQRGTSLTIQCQVDSQVTMMFWYRQQPGQSLTLIATANQGSEATYESGFVIDKFPISRPNLTFSTLTVSNMSPEDSSIYLCSVTTGMRNQPQHFGDGTRLSIL.

The gene calls are TRBV11-2 and TRBJ1-2; the D gene is possibly TRBD1 (5 bases). Between the trimmed V and J ends, which lost 5 bases and 5 bases, there was a span of 18 bases. Germline V lookup: CDR1 SGHAT, CDR2 FQNNGV. CDR3 length: 15 amino acids. The CDR3 nucleotides read TGTGCCAGCAGCCCCTTCCCGGGACCACAGTATGGCTACACCTTC. Its protein is CASSPFPGPQYGYTF. The full variable domain, in which reference TRBV11-2 and TRBJ1-2 provide the parts outside the CDR3, is EAGVAQSPRYKIIEKRQSVAFWCNPISGHATLYWYQQILGQGPKLLIQFQNNGVVDDSQLPKDRFSAERLKGVDSTLKIQPAKLEDSAVYLCASSPFPGPQYGYTFGSGTRLTVV.

J is TRBJ2-7 and V is TRBV20-1; D remains ambiguous. Trimming took 3 bases from V and 0 from J, leaving 9 bases between them. Per the germline V gene, CDR1 is DFQATT and CDR2 is SNEGSKA (reference sequence). CDR3 length: 13 amino acids. CDR3 amino acids: CSARYTDSYEQYF. The CDR3 DNA sequence: TGCAGTGCTAGGTACACGGACTCCTACGAGCAGTACTTC.

V is TRBV10-1 and J is TRBJ1-4; weak D call: TRBD1 (5 bases). Germline V CDR1 and CDR2: WNHNN, SYGVQD (reference sequence). CDR3 length equals 16 residues. Trimming left V 0 bases short and J 7 bases short, with 15 bases between. CDR3 protein: CASSESYGAGREKLFF. The DNA for the CDR3 is TGCGCCAGCAGTGAGTCGTATGGGGCAGGGCGTGAAAAACTGTTTTTT.